This is a list of T cell receptor beta chains from one sample in a study of blood T cell repertoires in COVID-19. TCRdb's table, derived via immunoSEQ multiplex PCR, lists solely in-frame clones and lacks some. The sample records approximately 89,000 clones, approximately 80% being singletons. The material sequenced was peripheral blood. The source of these receptors is a woman between 65 and 79 years old with active or convalescent COVID-19. Both conserved end residues are part of each CDR3. The D gene is left open where the match is weak. Size is omitted from some rows. Given values are once, few, many or a class for expanded clones.

abundance | j_gene | d_gene | v_gene | CDR3aa | CDR3nt
NA | TRBJ1-2 | TRBD1 | TRBV19 | CASSITDRGRSFYTF | TGTGCCAGTAGTATCACCGACAGGGGGCGTTCATTCTACACCTTC
NA | TRBJ1-4 | NA | TRBV3-1/TRBV3-2 | CASSQRRTNEKLFF | TGTGCCAGCAGCCAGAGGAGAACTAATGAAAAACTGTTTTTT
NA | TRBJ1-5 | NA | TRBV6-2/TRBV6-3 | CASSWAKQGNSNQPQHF | TGTGCCAGCAGTTGGGCAAAACAGGGAAATAGCAATCAGCCCCAGCATTTT
once | TRBJ1-4 | NA | TRBV3-1/TRBV3-2 | CASSQGQKNEKLFF | TGTGCCAGCAGCCAAGGGCAGAAGAACGAAAAACTGTTTTTT
few | TRBJ2-3 | NA | TRBV19 | CASQMGGTDTQYF | TGTGCCAGTCAAATGGGCGGCACAGATACGCAGTATTTT
NA | TRBJ2-5 | TRBD1 | TRBV5-6 | CASSRSTGGSLETQYF | TGTGCCAGCAGCCGATCGACAGGGGGGTCATTAGAGACCCAGTACTTC
NA | TRBJ1-2 | NA | TRBV4-2 | CASSHLGAVGGYTF | TGTGCCAGCAGCCACCTAGGGGCTGTGGGTGGCTACACCTTC
NA | TRBJ1-1 | TRBD1 | TRBV11-2 | CASSFGTANTEAFF | TGTGCCAGCAGCTTCGGGACAGCCAACACTGAAGCTTTCTTT
NA | TRBJ1-1 | TRBD1 | TRBV19 | CASSIDHETGHAFF | TGTGCCAGTAGTATAGATCACGAGACAGGGCACGCTTTCTTT
few | TRBJ2-2 | NA | TRBV4-3 | CASSQGAVLNTGELFF | TGCGCCAGCAGCCAAGGAGCGGTGCTGAACACCGGGGAGCTGTTTTTT
NA | TRBJ1-4 | TRBD1 | TRBV6-5 | CASRSTGGGEKLFF | TGTGCCAGCAGGTCGACAGGGGGGGGCGAAAAACTGTTTTTT
few | TRBJ1-2 | NA | TRBV6-6 | CASSPAGGYTF | TGTGCCAGCAGCCCGGCGGGAGGCTACACCTTC
NA | TRBJ2-5 | NA | TRBV5-4 | CASSSGSVGETQYF | TGTGCCAGCAGCTCAGGGTCAGTTGGAGAGACCCAGTACTTC
NA | TRBJ1-2 | NA | TRBV7-9 | CASSFPNPFNYGYTF | TGTGCCAGCAGCTTTCCTAACCCGTTTAACTATGGCTACACCTTC
NA | TRBJ2-3 | NA | TRBV5-1 | CASSLLGQGGADTQYF | TGCGCCAGCAGCTTACTGGGCCAGGGAGGCGCAGATACGCAGTATTTT
NA | TRBJ2-7 | NA | TRBV11-2 | CASSSYTGSYEQYF | TGTGCCAGCAGCTCCTACACAGGGTCCTACGAGCAGTACTTC
NA | TRBJ2-4 | NA | TRBV28 | CASSPGTLGTGAKNIQYF | TGTGCCAGCAGTCCCGGCACCCTTGGAACCGGGGCCAAAAACATTCAGTACTTC
NA | TRBJ1-3 | NA | TRBV5-1 | CASSLGEAGNTIYF | TGCGCCAGCAGCTTGGGGGAGGCTGGAAACACCATATATTTT
once | TRBJ2-1 | TRBD2 | TRBV4-1 | CASSQPLAVSYNEQFF | TGCGCCAGCAGCCAACCCCTAGCGGTCTCCTACAATGAGCAGTTCTTC
NA | TRBJ1-2 | TRBD1 | TRBV25-1 | CASSSGQRLYGYTF | TGTGCCAGCAGCTCGGGACAGCGACTCTATGGCTACACCTTC
NA | TRBJ2-3 | NA | TRBV10-3 | CAISRGIGTDTQYF | TGTGCCATCAGTCGGGGGATAGGGACAGATACGCAGTATTTT
few | TRBJ1-1 | TRBD1 | TRBV5-1 | CASSSGQGFDTEAFF | TGCGCCAGCAGCTCGGGACAGGGTTTCGACACTGAAGCTTTCTTT
NA | TRBJ2-5 | TRBD2 | TRBV7-2 | CASSVAGGPEETQYF | TGTGCCAGCAGCGTGGCGGGGGGGCCTGAGGAGACCCAGTACTTC
NA | TRBJ1-2 | NA | TRBV19 | CASSRQVNYGYTF | TGTGCCAGTAGCCGACAGGTAAACTATGGCTACACCTTC
NA | TRBJ2-3 | TRBD2 | TRBV7-2 | CASSLRLAGGTLDTQYF | TGTGCCAGCAGCTTACGACTAGCGGGGGGGACTTTAGATACGCAGTATTTT
NA | TRBJ1-2 | NA | TRBV2 | CASIPDRKRLGYTF | TGTGCCAGCATACCGGACAGAAAACGTCTAGGCTACACCTTC
NA | TRBJ2-3 | TRBD1 | TRBV27 | CASTRGPWTDTQYF | TGTGCCAGCACGAGGGGGCCATGGACAGATACGCAGTATTTT
NA | TRBJ2-7 | NA | TRBV6-2/TRBV6-3 | CASSSQGYEQYF | TGTGCCAGCAGTTCTCAGGGGTACGAGCAGTACTTC